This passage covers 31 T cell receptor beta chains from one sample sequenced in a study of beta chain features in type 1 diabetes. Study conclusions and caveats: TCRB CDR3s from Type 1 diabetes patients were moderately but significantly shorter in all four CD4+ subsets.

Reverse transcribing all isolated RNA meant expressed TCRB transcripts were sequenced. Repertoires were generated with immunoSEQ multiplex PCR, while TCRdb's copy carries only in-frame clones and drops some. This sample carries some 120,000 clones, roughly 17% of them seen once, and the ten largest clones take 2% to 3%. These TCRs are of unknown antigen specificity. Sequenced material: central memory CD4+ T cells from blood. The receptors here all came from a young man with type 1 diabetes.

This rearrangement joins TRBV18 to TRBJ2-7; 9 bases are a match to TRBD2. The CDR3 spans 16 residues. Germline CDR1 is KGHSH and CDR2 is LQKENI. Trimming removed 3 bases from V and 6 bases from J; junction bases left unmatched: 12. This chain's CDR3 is CASSPALAGTDGEQYF. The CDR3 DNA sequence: TGTGCCAGCTCACCCGCCCTAGCGGGGACTGACGGCGAGCAGTACTTC.

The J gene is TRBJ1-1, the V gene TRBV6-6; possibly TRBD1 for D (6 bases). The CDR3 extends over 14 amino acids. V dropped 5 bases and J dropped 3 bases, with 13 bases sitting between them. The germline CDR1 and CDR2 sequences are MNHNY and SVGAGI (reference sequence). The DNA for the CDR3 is TGTGCCAGCAGTGATCAACAGGGTGACACTGAAGCTTTCTTT. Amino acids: CASSDQQGDTEAFF.

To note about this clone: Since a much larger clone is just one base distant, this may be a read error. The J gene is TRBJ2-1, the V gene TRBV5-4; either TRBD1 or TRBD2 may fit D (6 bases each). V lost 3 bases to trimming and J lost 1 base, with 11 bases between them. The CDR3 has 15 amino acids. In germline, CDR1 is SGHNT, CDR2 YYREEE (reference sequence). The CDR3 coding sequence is TGTGCCAGCAGCTGGGGGGCGTCTTCCTACAATGAGCAGTTCTTC. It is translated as CASSWGASSYNEQFF.

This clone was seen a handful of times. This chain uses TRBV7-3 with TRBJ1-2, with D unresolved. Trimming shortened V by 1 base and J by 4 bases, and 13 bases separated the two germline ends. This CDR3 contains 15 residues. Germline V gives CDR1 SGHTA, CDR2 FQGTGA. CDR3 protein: CASSLNADSIYGYTF. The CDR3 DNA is TGTGCCAGCAGCTTAAACGCGGACTCTATCTATGGCTACACCTTC.

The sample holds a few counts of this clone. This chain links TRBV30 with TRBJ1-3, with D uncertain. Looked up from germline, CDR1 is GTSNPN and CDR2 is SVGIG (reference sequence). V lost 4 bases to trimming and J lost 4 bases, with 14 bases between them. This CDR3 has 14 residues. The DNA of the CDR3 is TGTGCCTGGACCCTCGACTCGGCCGGAAACACCATATATTTT. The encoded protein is CAWTLDSAGNTIYF.

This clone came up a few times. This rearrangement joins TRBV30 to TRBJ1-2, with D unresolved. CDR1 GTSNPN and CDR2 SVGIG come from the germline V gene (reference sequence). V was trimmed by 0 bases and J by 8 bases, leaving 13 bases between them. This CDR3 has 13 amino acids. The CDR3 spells CAWSVSLRGGYTF. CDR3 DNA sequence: TGTGCCTGGAGTGTCTCCCTCCGAGGGGGCTACACCTTC.

CDR3 in DNA: TGTGCCAGCAGCTTAGCGGTTGAGGCGGCTGAAAAACTGTTTTTT. This gives the protein CASSLAVEAAEKLFF. The V call is TRBV7-9, the J call TRBJ1-4; unclear D gene. Trimming left V 0 bases short and J 7 bases short, with 12 bases between. CDR3 length: 15 residues. From germline, CDR1 is SEHNR and CDR2 FQNEAQ (reference sequence).

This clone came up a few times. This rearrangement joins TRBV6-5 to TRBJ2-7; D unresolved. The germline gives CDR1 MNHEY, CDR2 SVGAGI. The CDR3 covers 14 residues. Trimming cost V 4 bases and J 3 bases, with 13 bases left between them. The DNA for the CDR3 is TGTGCCAGCAGTTCTTGGGCGGAGAACTACGAGCAGTACTTC. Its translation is CASSSWAENYEQYF.

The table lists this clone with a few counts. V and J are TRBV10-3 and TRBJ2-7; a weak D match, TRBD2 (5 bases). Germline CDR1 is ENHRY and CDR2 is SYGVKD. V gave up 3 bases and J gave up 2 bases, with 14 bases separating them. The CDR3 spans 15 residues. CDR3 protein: CAISDMEAGTYEQYF. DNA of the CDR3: TGTGCCATCAGTGACATGGAGGCGGGTACCTACGAGCAGTACTTC.

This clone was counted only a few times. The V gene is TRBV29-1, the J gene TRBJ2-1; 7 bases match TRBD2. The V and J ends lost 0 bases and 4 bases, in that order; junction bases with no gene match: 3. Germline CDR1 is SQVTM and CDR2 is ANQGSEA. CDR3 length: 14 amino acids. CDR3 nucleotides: TGCAGCGTTGAAGATAGCGGGTCTTACAATGAGCAGTTCTTC. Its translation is CSVEDSGSYNEQFF.

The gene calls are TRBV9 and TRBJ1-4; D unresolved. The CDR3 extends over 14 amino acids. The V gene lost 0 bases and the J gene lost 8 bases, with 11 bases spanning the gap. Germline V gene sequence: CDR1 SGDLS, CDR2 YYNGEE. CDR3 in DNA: TGTGCCAGCAGCGTAGCGTTCGTGTCGGAAAAACTGTTTTTT. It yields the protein CASSVAFVSEKLFF.

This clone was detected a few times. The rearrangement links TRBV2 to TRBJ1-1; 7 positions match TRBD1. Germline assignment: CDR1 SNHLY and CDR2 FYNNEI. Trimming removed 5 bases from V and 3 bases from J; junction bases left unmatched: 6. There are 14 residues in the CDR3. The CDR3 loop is CASSRTGVHTEAFF. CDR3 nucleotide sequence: TGTGCCAGCAGTAGGACAGGAGTGCACACTGAAGCTTTCTTT.

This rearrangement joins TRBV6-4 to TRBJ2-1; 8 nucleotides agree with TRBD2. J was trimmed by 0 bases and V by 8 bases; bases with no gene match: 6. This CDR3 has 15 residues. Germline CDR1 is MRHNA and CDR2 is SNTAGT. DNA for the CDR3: TGTGCCAGCGGCAACAGCGGGGGCTCCTACAATGAGCAGTTCTTC. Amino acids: CASGNSGGSYNEQFF.

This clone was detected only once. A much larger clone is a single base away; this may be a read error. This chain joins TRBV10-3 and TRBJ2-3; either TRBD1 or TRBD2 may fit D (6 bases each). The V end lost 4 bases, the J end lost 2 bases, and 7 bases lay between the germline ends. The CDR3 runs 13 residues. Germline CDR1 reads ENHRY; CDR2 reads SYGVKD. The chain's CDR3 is CAISGGATDTQYF. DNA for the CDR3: TGTGCCATCAGTGGGGGGGCCACAGATACGCAGTATTTT.

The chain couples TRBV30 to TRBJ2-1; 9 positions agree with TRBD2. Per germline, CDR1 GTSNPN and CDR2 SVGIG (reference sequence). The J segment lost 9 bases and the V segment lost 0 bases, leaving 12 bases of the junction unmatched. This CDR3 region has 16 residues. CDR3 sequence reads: CAWSVRGRGGRREQFF. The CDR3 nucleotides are TGTGCCTGGAGTGTACGAGGGCGGGGGGGCCGCCGTGAGCAGTTCTTC.

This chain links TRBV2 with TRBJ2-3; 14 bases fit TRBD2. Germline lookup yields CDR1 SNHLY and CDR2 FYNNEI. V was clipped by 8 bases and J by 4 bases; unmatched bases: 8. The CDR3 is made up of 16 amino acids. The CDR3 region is CASFYPTSGGADTQYF. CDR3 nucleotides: TGTGCCAGCTTTTACCCGACTAGCGGGGGGGCAGATACGCAGTATTTT.

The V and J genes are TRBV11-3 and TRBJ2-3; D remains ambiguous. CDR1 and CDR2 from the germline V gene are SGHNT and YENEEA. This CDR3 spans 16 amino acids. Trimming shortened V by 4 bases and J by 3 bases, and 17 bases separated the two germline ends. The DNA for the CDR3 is TGTGCCAGCAGCTCAATTGAGAGGCGGTCAACAGATACGCAGTATTTT. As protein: CASSSIERRSTDTQYF. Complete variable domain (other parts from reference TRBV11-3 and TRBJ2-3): EAGVVQSPRYKIIEKKQPVAFWCNPISGHNTLYWYLQNLGQGPELLIRYENEEAVDDSQLPKDRFSAERLKGVDSTLKIQPAELGDSAVYLCASSSIERRSTDTQYFGPGTRLTVL.

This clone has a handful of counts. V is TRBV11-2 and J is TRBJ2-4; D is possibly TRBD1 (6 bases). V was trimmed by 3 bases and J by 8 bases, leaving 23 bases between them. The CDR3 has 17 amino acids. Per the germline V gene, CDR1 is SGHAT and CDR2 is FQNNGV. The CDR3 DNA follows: TGTGCCAGCAGCTTGGCCGAGGCAGGGGCCCCTCCCGACATTCAGTACTTC. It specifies CASSLAEAGAPPDIQYF.

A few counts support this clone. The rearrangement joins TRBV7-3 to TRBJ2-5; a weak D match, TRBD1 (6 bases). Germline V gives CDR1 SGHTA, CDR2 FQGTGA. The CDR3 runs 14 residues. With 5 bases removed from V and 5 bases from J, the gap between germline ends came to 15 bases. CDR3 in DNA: TGTGCCAGCAGCCTAGGACAGACCTCCGAGACCCAGTACTTC. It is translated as CASSLGQTSETQYF.

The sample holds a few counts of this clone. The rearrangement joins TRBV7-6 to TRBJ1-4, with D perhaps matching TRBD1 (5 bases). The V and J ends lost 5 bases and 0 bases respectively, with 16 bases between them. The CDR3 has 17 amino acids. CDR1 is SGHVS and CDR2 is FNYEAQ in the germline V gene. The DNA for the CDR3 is TGTGCCAGCAGCCCCAGGAGGGGAGGGACAACTAATGAAAAACTGTTTTTT. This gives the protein CASSPRRGGTTNEKLFF. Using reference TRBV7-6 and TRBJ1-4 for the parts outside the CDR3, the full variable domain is GAGVSQSPRYKVTKRGQDVALRCDPISGHVSLYWYRQALGQGPEFLTYFNYEAQQDKSGLPNDRFSAERPEGSISTLTIQRTEQRDSAMYRCASSPRRGGTTNEKLFFGSGTQLSVL.

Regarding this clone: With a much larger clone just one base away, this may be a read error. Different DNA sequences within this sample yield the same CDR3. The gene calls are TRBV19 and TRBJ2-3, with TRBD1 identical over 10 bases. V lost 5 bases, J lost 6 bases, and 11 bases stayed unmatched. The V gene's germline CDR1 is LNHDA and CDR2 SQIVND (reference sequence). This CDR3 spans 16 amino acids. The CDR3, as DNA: TGTGCCAGTAGTGTAGGGCCGGGACAGGGGCGGGATACGCAGTATTTT. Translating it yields CASSVGPGQGRDTQYF.

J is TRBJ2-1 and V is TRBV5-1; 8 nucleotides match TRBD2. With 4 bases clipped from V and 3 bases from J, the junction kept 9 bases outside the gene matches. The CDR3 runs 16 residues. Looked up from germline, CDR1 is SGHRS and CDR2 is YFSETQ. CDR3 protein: CASSPHSGINYNEQFF. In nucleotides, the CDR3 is TGCGCCAGCAGCCCCCATAGCGGGATTAACTACAATGAGCAGTTCTTC.

This chain's CDR3 is CASSALQGGHNSPLHF. CDR3 nucleotides: TGTGCCAGCAGCGCACTACAGGGGGGGCATAATTCACCCCTCCACTTT. The chain links TRBV9 to TRBJ1-6; 8 bases are a match to TRBD1. Germline CDR1 reads SGDLS; CDR2 reads YYNGEE. V was pared by 3 bases and J by 5 bases, with 7 bases of the junction left unmatched. The CDR3 runs to 16 residues.

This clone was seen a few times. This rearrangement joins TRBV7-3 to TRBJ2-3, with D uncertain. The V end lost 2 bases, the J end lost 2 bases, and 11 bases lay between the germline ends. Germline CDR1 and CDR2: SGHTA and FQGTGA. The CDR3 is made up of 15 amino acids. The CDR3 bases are TGTGCCAGCAGCTTATCTTATACGTCCACAGATACGCAGTATTTT. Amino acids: CASSLSYTSTDTQYF. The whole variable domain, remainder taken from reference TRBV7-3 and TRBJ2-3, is GAGVSQTPSNKVTEKGKYVELRCDPISGHTALYWYRQSLGQGPEFLIYFQGTGAADDSGLPNDRFFAVRPEGSVSTLKIQRTERGDSAVYLCASSLSYTSTDTQYFGPGTRLTVL.

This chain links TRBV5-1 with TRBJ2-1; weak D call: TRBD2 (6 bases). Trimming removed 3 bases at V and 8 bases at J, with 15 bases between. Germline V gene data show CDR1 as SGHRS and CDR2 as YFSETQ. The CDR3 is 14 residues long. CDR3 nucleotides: TGCGCCAGCAGCTCCCCGGGAGAGGTCGATGAGCAGTTCTTC. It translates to CASSSPGEVDEQFF.

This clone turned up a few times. CDR3 sequence (DNA): TGTGCCTGGAGTACTCAGGTAACCTACGAGCAGTACTTC. Protein: CAWSTQVTYEQYF. The chain carries TRBV30 and TRBJ2-5; D not certain. The DNA end lines up better with TRBJ2-7; the J call may be wrong. The CDR3 consists of 13 residues. CDR1 and CDR2 from the germline V gene are GTSNPN and SVGIG (reference sequence).

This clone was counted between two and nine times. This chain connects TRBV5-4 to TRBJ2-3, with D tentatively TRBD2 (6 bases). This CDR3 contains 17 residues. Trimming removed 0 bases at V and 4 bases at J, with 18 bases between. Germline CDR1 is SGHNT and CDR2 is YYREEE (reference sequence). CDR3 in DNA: TGTGCCAGCAGCTTGGAAGCGGGCCACGCTTGGGCAGATACGCAGTATTTT. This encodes CASSLEAGHAWADTQYF.

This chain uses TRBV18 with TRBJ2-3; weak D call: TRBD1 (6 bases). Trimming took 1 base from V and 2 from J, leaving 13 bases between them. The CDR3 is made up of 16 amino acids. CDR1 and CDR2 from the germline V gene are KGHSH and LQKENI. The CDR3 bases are TGTGCCAGCTCACCACGGGCAGGGGCGTCCACAGATACGCAGTATTTT. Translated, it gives CASSPRAGASTDTQYF.

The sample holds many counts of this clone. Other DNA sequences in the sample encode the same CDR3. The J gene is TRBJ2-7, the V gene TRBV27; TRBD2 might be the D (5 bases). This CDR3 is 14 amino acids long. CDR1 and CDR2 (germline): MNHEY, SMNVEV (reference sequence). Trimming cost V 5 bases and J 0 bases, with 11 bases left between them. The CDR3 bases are TGTGCCAGCAGTCTAAGAGCGGACTCCTACGAGCAGTACTTC. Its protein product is CASSLRADSYEQYF.

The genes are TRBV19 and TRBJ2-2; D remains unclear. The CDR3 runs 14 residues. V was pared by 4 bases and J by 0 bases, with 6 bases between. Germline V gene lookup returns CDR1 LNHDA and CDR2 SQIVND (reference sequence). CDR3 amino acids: CASSTDTNTGELFF. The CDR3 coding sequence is TGTGCCAGTAGTACCGACACGAACACCGGGGAGCTGTTTTTT.

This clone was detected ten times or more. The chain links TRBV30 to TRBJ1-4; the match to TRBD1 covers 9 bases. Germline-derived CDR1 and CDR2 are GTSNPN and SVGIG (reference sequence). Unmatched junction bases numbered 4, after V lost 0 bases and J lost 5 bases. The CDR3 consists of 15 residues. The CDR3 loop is CAWSVRGTGNEKLFF. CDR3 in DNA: TGTGCCTGGAGTGTAAGAGGGACAGGGAATGAAAAACTGTTTTTT.